This passage covers 14 T cell receptor beta chains from one sample sequenced in a study of blood T cell repertoires in COVID-19. Data came from immunoSEQ multiplex PCR; TCRdb stores just in-frame clones and leaves some out. Of approximately 200,000 clones in the sample, 70% to 85% were seen once. The sample consisted of PBMCs or T cells enriched from blood (not recorded which). The origin of the receptors is a woman aged 25-40 years who had recovered from COVID-19.

The DNA of the CDR3 is TGTGCCAGCCCCTCCAACCTAGAAGCGGGGTCCTACGAGCAGTACGTC. The encoded protein is CASPSNLEAGSYEQYV. This chain joins TRBV6-4 and TRBJ2-7, with 7 bases that match TRBD2. CDR1 is MRHNA, CDR2 SNTAGT, per germline. The CDR3 extends over 16 amino acids. The ends lost 8 bases at V and 1 base at J; junction bases unmatched: 14.

The rearrangement uses TRBV7-9 and TRBJ1-6, with D maybe TRBD1 (5 bases). The V end was cut by 6 bases, the J end by 5 bases, with 11 bases between. CDR1 and CDR2 from the germline V gene are SEHNR and FQNEAQ (reference sequence). This CDR3 has 14 residues. CDR3 nucleotides: TGTGCCAGCAGTCGGGACTTTAATAATTCACCCCTCCACTTT. Translating gives CASSRDFNNSPLHF.

The chain employs TRBV21-1 and TRBJ1-2; the table calls TRBD1, which could not be checked here. TRBV21-1 is an annotated pseudogene. CDR3 length: 10 amino acids. This CDR3 reads CASSKFSNGF. The DNA for the CDR3 is TGTGCCAGCAGCAAATTCAGTAATGGCTTC.

The chain couples TRBV5-1 to TRBJ2-7, with 10 bases aligning to TRBD2. J gave up 2 bases and V 2 bases, and 1 base lay outside the gene matches. Germline CDR1 SGHRS, CDR2 YFSETQ. This CDR3 has 14 residues. The DNA for the CDR3 is TGCGCCAGCAGCTTAGCGGGGGGGGCCTACGAGCAGTACGTC. It translates to CASSLAGGAYEQYV.

The chain employs TRBV7-2 and TRBJ2-1; TRBD2 matches 10 bases. The germline gives CDR1 SGHTA, CDR2 FQGNSA. With V trimmed by 6 bases and J by 4 bases, 9 bases remained unmatched. The CDR3 sequence is 16 residues long. CDR3 amino acids: CASRSIWTSGYNEQFF. The DNA for the CDR3 is TGTGCCAGCAGGTCAATCTGGACTAGCGGTTACAATGAGCAGTTCTTC.

The chain joins TRBV6-4 to TRBJ1-6; 7 nucleotides align to TRBD1. Trimming removed 0 bases from V and 6 bases from J; junction bases left unmatched: 8. The CDR3 spans 17 residues. The germline gives CDR1 MRHNA, CDR2 SNTAGT. The DNA of the CDR3 is TGTGCCAGCAGTGACTCTTATCCGACAGGGAGTAATTCACCCCTCCACTTT. Translated: CASSDSYPTGSNSPLHF.

The genes are TRBV28 and TRBJ2-7, with D perhaps matching TRBD2 (6 bases). V lost 7 bases to trimming and J lost 0 bases, with 19 bases between them. There are 16 residues in the CDR3. Germline CDR1 is MDHEN and CDR2 is SYDVKM. The CDR3 is CASTRGTSRSSYEQYF. The DNA of the CDR3 is TGTGCCAGCACCCGGGGGACCTCCCGGAGCTCCTACGAGCAGTACTTC.

V usage is TRBV20-1 and J usage is TRBJ2-3; D perhaps matches TRBD1 (6 bases). V lost 3 bases and J lost 6, with 16 bases in between. This CDR3 region has 14 residues. Germline V gene sequence: CDR1 DFQATT, CDR2 SNEGSKA (reference sequence). CDR3 protein: CSASYGQGWDTQYF. The CDR3, as DNA: TGCAGTGCTAGTTACGGGCAGGGGTGGGATACGCAGTATTTT.

This clone was counted once. The chain links TRBV7-2 to TRBJ2-1, with D possibly being TRBD1 (6 bases). V was clipped by 1 base and J by 9 bases, with 13 bases between them. The CDR3 has 14 residues. CDR1 and CDR2 (germline): SGHTA, FQGNSA. CDR3 sequence reads: CASSLGIRGTEQFF. In DNA form, the CDR3 reads TGTGCCAGCAGCTTAGGGATCAGGGGAACTGAGCAGTTCTTC.

The J gene is TRBJ1-6, the V gene TRBV28; possibly TRBD1 for D (6 bases). Germline values: CDR1 MDHEN, CDR2 SYDVKM. CDR3 length equals 15 residues. Trimming removed 5 bases from V and 11 bases from J, with 19 bases in between. The CDR3 DNA reads TGTGCCAGCAGTGTGGGGGCGGCCGGTCAAGCACCCCTCCACTTT. As protein: CASSVGAAGQAPLHF.

This rearrangement joins TRBV2 to TRBJ2-3, with D perhaps TRBD2 (6 bases). Germline V gene sequence: CDR1 SNHLY, CDR2 FYNNEI. This CDR3 is built from 16 residues. Deletions cut 2 bases from V and 0 bases from J, with 12 bases between. CDR3 protein: CASSESGLESTDTQYF. In DNA, the CDR3 is TGTGCCAGCAGTGAATCGGGACTGGAGAGCACAGATACGCAGTATTTT.

This clone appeared a single time. CDR3 amino acids: CASSEYRGSGNTIYF. The CDR3 nucleotides read TGTGCCAGCAGTGAATATAGGGGCTCTGGAAACACCATATATTTT. The V and J genes are TRBV25-1 and TRBJ1-3, with D perhaps matching TRBD1 (5 bases). Trimming stripped 0 bases from V and 0 bases from J, with 6 bases between. This CDR3 is built from 15 residues. The germline CDR1 and CDR2 sequences are MGHDK and SYGVNS.

The chain links TRBV20-1 to TRBJ1-2; 7 nucleotides align to TRBD1. Germline V gives CDR1 DFQATT, CDR2 SNEGSKA (reference sequence). V trimming: 4 bases; J trimming: 13 bases; junction bases outside the gene matches: 9. This CDR3 is built from 11 residues. CDR3 DNA: TGCAGTGCTACCGGGACAGAACGGGGCACCTTC. It is translated as CSATGTERGTF.

This chain joins TRBV28 and TRBJ2-7; maybe TRBD2 (5 bases). Germline values: CDR1 MDHEN, CDR2 SYDVKM. Trimming took off 2 bases at V and 9 bases at J, with 11 bases between the two ends. The CDR3 has 12 amino acids. Here the CDR3 DNA reads TGTGCCAGCAGTTTACCGGGGAGTAGGCAGTACTTC. Its protein is CASSLPGSRQYF.